This TCR beta chain was sequenced for a study of metastatic and nonmetastatic thyroid tumors. Per germline, CDR1 SGHTA and CDR2 FQGTGA. The CDR3 runs to 13 residues. V trimming: 3 bases; J trimming: 4 bases; junction bases outside the gene matches: 0. Not a single patient had been given any form of treatment at any point before undergoing thyroid surgery. At least ten counts were recorded for this clone. No antigen is known for it. TCRdb re-analyzed the PCR reads using MiXCR. The sample lists 21,000 or so clones, approximately 22% seen once, with 9% to 15% in the top ten. General study points: Significantly higher TCR beta diversity was reportedly seen in malignant thyroid tumors than benign nodules, in blood and tumor.

This sequence joins TRBV7-3 and TRBJ2-3; 8 nucleotides align to TRBD1. The sequence was collected from a female donor with papillary thyroid cancer or a benign thyroid nodule (not recorded which). Some clones in this sample may be carry-over from other donors' samples. Sequencing was carried out using tumor tissue. The CDR3 DNA reads as TGTGCCAGCAGCTTGACAGGGGCAGATACGCAGTATTTT. This sequence encodes CASSLTGADTQYF. The complete variable domain, with remaining parts taken from reference TRBV7-3 and TRBJ2-3, reads GAGVSQTPSNKVTEKGKYVELRCDPISGHTALYWYRQSLGQGPEFLIYFQGTGAADDSGLPNDRFFAVRPEGSVSTLKIQRTERGDSAVYLCASSLTGADTQYFGPGTRLTVL.